The 30 T cell receptor beta chains below were found in one sample sequenced in a study of T cells in Graves' hyperthyroidism and ophthalmopathy. Amplification targeted TCR beta CDR3 regions from RNA transcripts. During a first-round RT-PCR of the TCR CDR3, the HTBI primer set was used. TCRdb re-derived calls from the multiplex PCR reads in MiXCR, one entry per CDR3 protein. The sample includes some 570,000 distinct CDR3 sequences, around 14% of them seen just once. The material sequenced was blood. The receptors derive from a woman in her late teens or twenties with Graves' ophthalmopathy.

The chain couples TRBV7-9 to TRBJ2-5; D unclear. Germline CDR1 and CDR2: SEHNR and FQNEAQ (reference sequence). Trimming shortened V by 6 bases and J by 5 bases, and 13 bases separated the two germline ends. There are 13 residues in the CDR3. CDR3 DNA: TGTGCCAGCAGTCATAACACGGAGGAGACCCAGTACTTC. It codes for CASSHNTEETQYF.

V usage is TRBV9 and J usage is TRBJ1-2; a possible D gene is TRBD1 (5 bases). There are 15 residues in the CDR3. The V end was cut by 0 bases, the J end by 6 bases, with 15 bases between. Germline V lookup: CDR1 SGDLS, CDR2 YYNGEE. CDR3 coding DNA: TGTGCCAGCAGCGTAGAGGCGGACACGGGTAATGGCTACACCTTC. Translating gives CASSVEADTGNGYTF.

This clonotype was recorded at least ten times. The chain couples TRBV6-2 or TRBV6-3 to TRBJ2-5; tentative D call: TRBD1 (5 bases). V lost 8 bases, J lost 3 bases, and 22 bases lay in between. The length of the CDR3 is 16 residues. Germline values: CDR1 MNHEY, CDR2 SVGEGT. As DNA, the CDR3 is TGTGCCAGCCGAGTGATAAAGGGGTGGTTTGAAGAGACCCAGTACTTC. This gives the protein CASRVIKGWFEETQYF.

This clonotype came up many times. This chain connects TRBV20-1 to TRBJ2-1, with 12 bases matching TRBD2. Germline V gene lookup returns CDR1 DFQATT and CDR2 SNEGSKA (reference sequence). Trimming cost V 1 base and J 7 bases; bases outside gene matches: 11. The CDR3 is 17 residues long. The CDR3 DNA follows: TGCAGTGCTAGAGCCTTCAGACTAGCGGGAGAGGGGAATGAGCAGTTCTTC. This sequence encodes CSARAFRLAGEGNEQFF.

This clonotype was recorded at least ten times. The gene calls are TRBV5-1 and TRBJ2-2; TRBD1 might be the D (6 bases). The CDR3 has 14 residues. Germline CDR1 and CDR2: SGHRS and YFSETQ. Deletions cut 5 bases from V and 1 base from J, with 9 bases between. The CDR3 DNA sequence: TGCGCCAGCAGAAGACAGGAGAACACCGGGGAGCTGTTTTTT. Protein sequence: CASRRQENTGELFF.

This clonotype was seen more than once but under ten times. CDR3 sequence: CASSPGTGGLVGGYTF. The CDR3 DNA is TGTGCCAGCAGTCCCGGGACAGGGGGTTTGGTGGGTGGCTACACCTTC. V and J are TRBV28 and TRBJ1-2; 11 bases are a match to TRBD1. This CDR3 has 16 amino acids. Trimming cost V 5 bases and J 7 bases; bases outside gene matches: 12. Germline V lookup: CDR1 MDHEN, CDR2 SYDVKM.

In this sample, this clonotype turned up many times. V gene TRBV30 combines with J gene TRBJ2-7; the D gene is possibly TRBD1 (6 bases). The CDR3 runs to 13 residues. Deletions cut 3 bases from V and 4 bases from J, with 13 bases between. Germline-derived CDR1 and CDR2 are GTSNPN and SVGIG (reference sequence). Written as DNA, the CDR3 is TGTGCCTGGAGCGGCAGGGGCTGGTACGAGCAGTACTTC. This translates into CAWSGRGWYEQYF.

J is TRBJ2-2 and V is TRBV12-3 or TRBV12-4, with D maybe TRBD1 (6 bases). CDR3 length: 20 amino acids. Trimming left V 3 bases short and J 8 bases short, with 31 bases between. CDR3 DNA sequence: TGTGCCAGCAGTTTTCACATTATTTTTAAGAACAGGGTGGTGGGTGGGGAGCTGTTTTTT. It encodes CASSFHIIFKNRVVGGELFF.

This clonotype was detected ten times or more. The CDR3 here is CASSDSAVGTGELFF. The CDR3 DNA reads as TGTGCCAGCAGTGATTCGGCTGTGGGCACCGGGGAGCTGTTTTTT. The gene calls are TRBV2 and TRBJ2-2; no firm D call. This CDR3 is 15 amino acids long. Germline V gene sequence: CDR1 SNHLY, CDR2 FYNNEI. The V gene lost 3 bases and the J gene lost 4 bases, with 12 bases spanning the gap.

Ten or more counts support this clonotype. V is TRBV6-1 and J is TRBJ1-2; no definite D call. V gave up 5 bases and J gave up 3 bases, with 19 bases separating them. The CDR3 has 16 amino acids. Per the germline V gene, CDR1 is MNHNS and CDR2 is SASEGT. CDR3 protein: CASSFLGIAGDYGYTF. CDR3 DNA sequence: TGTGCCAGCAGTTTCTTAGGGATCGCCGGGGACTATGGCTACACCTTC.

Notes on this clonotype: This may stem from a read error, because a much larger clone lies one nucleotide away. The chain links TRBV29-1 to TRBJ1-1; possible D gene TRBD1, 5 bases. The CDR3 is made up of 13 amino acids. The germline gives CDR1 SQVTM, CDR2 ANQGSEA. V lost 6 bases to trimming and J lost 6 bases, with 17 bases between them. The CDR3 DNA is TGCAGCGTCGGACAAGTCCCAATCGCTGAAGCTTTCTTT. It codes for CSVGQVPIAEAFF.

V gene TRBV19 combines with J gene TRBJ2-2, with D unclear. This CDR3 comprises 15 residues. V dropped 2 bases and J dropped 3 bases, with 10 bases sitting between them. Germline V gene data show CDR1 as LNHDA and CDR2 as SQIVND (reference sequence). The CDR3 reads CASSIRERHTGELFF. For the CDR3, the DNA is TGTGCCAGTAGTATAAGGGAACGGCACACCGGGGAGCTGTTTTTT.

The table lists this clonotype with many counts. The chain employs TRBV2 and TRBJ2-7; tentative D call: TRBD2 (5 bases). This CDR3 is built from 13 residues. V dropped 3 bases and J dropped 3 bases, with 9 bases sitting between them. Germline V CDR1 and CDR2: SNHLY, FYNNEI. CDR3 bases: TGTGCCAGCAGTGAGGCGGGTAACTACGAGCAGTACTTC. It specifies CASSEAGNYEQYF.

This clonotype has ten or more counts. J is TRBJ2-5 and V is TRBV20-1; D gene unclear. CDR1 is DFQATT, CDR2 SNEGSKA, per germline (reference sequence). Trimming removed 6 bases at V and 2 bases at J, with 4 bases between. The CDR3 has 10 residues. CDR3 residues: CSAEQETQYF. The CDR3 nucleotides read TGCAGTGCGGAACAAGAGACCCAGTACTTC.

This clonotype was counted only a few times. The V and J genes are TRBV5-6 and TRBJ1-5; D remains unclear. The germline V and J ends were trimmed by 2 bases and 0 bases, with 6 bases remaining between them. The CDR3 totals 14 residues. Germline CDR1 SGHDT, CDR2 YYEEEE. This CDR3 reads CASSFTYSNQPQHF. The CDR3 DNA follows: TGTGCCAGCAGCTTCACTTATAGCAATCAGCCCCAGCATTTT.

This clonotype was seen more than once but under ten times. V gene TRBV9 combines with J gene TRBJ1-5, with no clear D. V lost 4 bases and J 9 bases, leaving 17 bases between the germline ends. Looked up from germline, CDR1 is SGDLS and CDR2 is YYNGEE. This CDR3 contains 14 residues. The CDR3 spells CASSPRGQAGPQHF. DNA for the CDR3: TGTGCCAGCAGCCCCCGAGGGCAGGCAGGGCCCCAGCATTTT. Full variable domain (missing parts from reference TRBV9 and TRBJ1-5): DSGVTQTPKHLITATGQRVTLRCSPRSGDLSVYWYQQSLDQGLQFLIQYYNGEERAKGNILERFSAQQFPDLHSELNLSSLELGDSALYFCASSPRGQAGPQHFGDGTRLSIL.

This clonotype has at least ten counts. The chain joins TRBV7-9 to TRBJ2-7, with 10 bases identical to TRBD2. With V trimmed by 5 bases and J by 7 bases, 8 bases remained unmatched. The CDR3 covers 14 residues. Germline V gene sequence: CDR1 SEHNR, CDR2 FQNEAQ (reference sequence). The CDR3 is CASSLSGRPEEQYF. The CDR3 coding sequence is TGTGCCAGCAGCCTTAGCGGGAGGCCCGAGGAGCAGTACTTC.

A word on this clonotype: Since a much larger clone is just one base distant, this may be a read error. Because the CDR3 is missing its conserved closing phenylalanine or tryptophan, this is likely a read error. V gene TRBV19 combines with J gene TRBJ1-1; weak D call: TRBD1 (5 bases). The CDR3 sequence is 14 residues long. Germline loops: CDR1 LNHDA, CDR2 SQIVND (reference sequence). The V and J ends lost 3 bases and 7 bases respectively, with 15 bases between them. In DNA, the CDR3 is TGTGCCAGTAGTATTTCTAACAGGAGACTTGAAGCTTTCCTT. It is translated as CASSISNRRLEAFL.

This chain uses TRBV14 with TRBJ2-7; 7 bases match TRBD2. With V trimmed by 0 bases and J by 5 bases, 7 bases remained unmatched. Germline V gene sequence: CDR1 SGHDN, CDR2 FVKESK. The CDR3 consists of 15 residues. CDR3 sequence: CASSQDRTRKDEQYF. The CDR3 DNA reads as TGTGCCAGCAGCCAAGATAGGACTAGGAAAGACGAGCAGTACTTC.

CDR3: CASSPLEFNSPLHF. In nucleotides, the CDR3 is TGTGCCAGCAGCCCCCTAGAGTTTAATTCACCCCTCCACTTT. V is TRBV3-1 and J is TRBJ1-6; D ambiguous. V was shortened by 4 bases and J by 6 bases, with 10 bases between the two germline ends. Germline V lookup: CDR1 LGHDT, CDR2 YNNKEL (reference sequence). The CDR3 loop spans 14 amino acids.

In this sample, this clonotype turned up many times. This chain uses TRBV6-2 or TRBV6-3 with TRBJ1-2, with 7 bases matching TRBD1. Germline lookup yields CDR1 MNHEY and CDR2 SVGEGT. This CDR3 region has 18 residues. V lost 0 bases to trimming and J lost 0 bases; unmatched junction nucleotides: 10. CDR3 in DNA: TGTGCCAGCAGTTACTCGACAGGGATGGGGATGACTAACTATGGCTACACCTTC. Translating gives CASSYSTGMGMTNYGYTF.

This clonotype was recorded many times. This chain connects TRBV7-2 to TRBJ2-3, with D uncertain. Germline assignment: CDR1 SGHTA and CDR2 FQGNSA. The CDR3 consists of 12 residues. V was pared by 5 bases and J by 5 bases, with 8 bases between. DNA of the CDR3: TGTGCCAGCAGCCAGCAAAAAGATACGCAGTATTTT. Translating gives CASSQQKDTQYF.

This clonotype was detected many times. DNA for the CDR3: TGCGCCAGCAGCCAAGATGAGCGGGAGGCCCCGAGCTCCTACGAGCAGTACTTC. Its translation is CASSQDEREAPSSYEQYF. J is TRBJ2-7 and V is TRBV4-1; 9 bases agree with TRBD2. The ends lost 0 bases at V and 0 bases at J; junction bases unmatched: 9. CDR1 is MGHRA, CDR2 YSYEKL, per germline. This CDR3 spans 18 amino acids.

A word on this clonotype: The junction departs from the called germline gene at one end, perhaps through a read error. J is TRBJ2-7 and V is TRBV29-1; D is possibly TRBD1 or TRBD2 (5 bases each). This CDR3 contains 15 residues. In germline, CDR1 is SQVTM, CDR2 ANQGSEA. The DNA for the CDR3 is TGCAGCGTTGAAGAGAGAGGGGTCGTGGGGGACGAGCAGCACTTC. Protein sequence: CSVEERGVVGDEQHF.

This clonotype has at least ten counts. The rearrangement uses TRBV19 and TRBJ2-1; D is unclear. The ends were cut back, 2 bases at V and 0 bases at J, with 5 bases in the middle. The CDR3 totals 14 residues. Per germline, CDR1 LNHDA and CDR2 SQIVND (reference sequence). The CDR3 sequence: CASSIYSSYNEQFF. CDR3 DNA: TGTGCCAGTAGTATATACAGCTCCTACAATGAGCAGTTCTTC.

This clonotype was counted many times. The chain combines TRBV10-3 with TRBJ1-1, with D possibly being TRBD1 (5 bases). V shed 2 bases and J shed 0 bases, with 22 bases lying between them. Germline CDR1 reads ENHRY; CDR2 reads SYGVKD. The length of the CDR3 is 19 residues. The CDR3 loop reads CAISERNLATVQMNTEAFF. The CDR3 DNA sequence: TGTGCCATCAGTGAGCGGAATTTGGCGACAGTCCAAATGAACACTGAAGCTTTCTTT.

This clonotype appeared a few times. The chain combines TRBV4-3 with TRBJ2-1, with a possible D match to TRBD1 (5 bases). Per the germline V gene, CDR1 is LGHNA and CDR2 is YSLEER. Trimming shortened V by 0 bases and J by 0 bases, and 12 bases separated the two germline ends. The CDR3 has 17 residues. Here the CDR3 reads CASSQEDYRSSYNEQFF. Written as DNA, the CDR3 is TGCGCCAGCAGCCAAGAGGATTACAGGAGCTCCTACAATGAGCAGTTCTTC.

Regarding this clonotype: This sequence may be a read error, since a much larger clone differs from it by one base. The V call is TRBV7-6, the J call TRBJ2-2, with D possibly matching TRBD1 (5 bases). Germline values: CDR1 SGHVS, CDR2 FNYEAQ. The CDR3 sequence is 16 residues long. The V end lost 0 bases, the J end lost 0 bases, and 8 bases lay between the germline ends. The CDR3: CASSLAGRANTGELFF. The CDR3 DNA reads TGTGCCAGCAGCTTAGCGGGCAGGGCGAACACCGGGGAGCTGTTTTTT.

This clonotype has at least ten counts. V gene TRBV6-1 combines with J gene TRBJ2-5, with 8 bases fitting TRBD1. Unmatched junction bases numbered 13, after V lost 5 bases and J lost 5 bases. The CDR3 contains 16 residues. Germline-derived CDR1 and CDR2 are MNHNS and SASEGT. CDR3 sequence (DNA): TGTGCCAGCAGTAGCGCCGACGGACAGGGATGGGAGACCCAGTACTTC. This sequence encodes CASSSADGQGWETQYF.

This clonotype showed up just a few times. The J gene is TRBJ2-1, the V gene TRBV6-2 or TRBV6-3; 9 positions agree with TRBD2. Per the germline V gene, CDR1 is MNHEY and CDR2 is SVGEGT. Trimming cost V 3 bases and J 2 bases; bases outside gene matches: 2. The length of the CDR3 is 15 residues. CDR3 DNA sequence: TGTGCCAGCAGTTATAGCGGGGGTACCTACAATGAGCAGTTCTTC. This codes for CASSYSGGTYNEQFF.